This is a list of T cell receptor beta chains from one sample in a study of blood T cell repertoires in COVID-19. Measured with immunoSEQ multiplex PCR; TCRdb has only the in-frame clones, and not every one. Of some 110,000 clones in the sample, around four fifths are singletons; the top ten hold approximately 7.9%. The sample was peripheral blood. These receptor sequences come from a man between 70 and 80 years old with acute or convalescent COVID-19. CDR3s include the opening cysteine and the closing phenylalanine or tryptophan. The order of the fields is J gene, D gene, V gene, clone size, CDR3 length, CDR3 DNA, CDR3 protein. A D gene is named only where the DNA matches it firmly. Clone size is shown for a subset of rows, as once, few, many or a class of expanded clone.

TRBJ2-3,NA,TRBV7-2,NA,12,TGTGCCAGCAGCTCTAGCACAGATACGCAGTATTTT,CASSSSTDTQYF
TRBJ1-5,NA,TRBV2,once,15,TGTGCCAGCACCTCACAGGGAACAAACAATCAGCCCCAGCATTTT,CASTSQGTNNQPQHF
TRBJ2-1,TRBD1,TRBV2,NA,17,TGTGCCAGCAGTGTCTCCGGGGCAGGGGGAAATGGGAATGAGCAGTTCTTC,CASSVSGAGGNGNEQFF
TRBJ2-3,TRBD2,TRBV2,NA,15,TGTGCCAGCAGTGTTCCGCGGGGGTCTACAGATACGCAGTATTTT,CASSVPRGSTDTQYF
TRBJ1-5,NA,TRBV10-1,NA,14,TGCGCCAGCAGTGAGTACAGGGAAGGTACCTACCAGCATTTT,CASSEYREGTYQHF
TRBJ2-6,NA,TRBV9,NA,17,TGTGCCAGCAGCCCCTCGACAGGAAACTCTGGGGCCAACGTCCTGACTTTC,CASSPSTGNSGANVLTF
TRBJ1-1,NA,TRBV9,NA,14,TGTGCCAGCAGCTTCGGGCAGGGAAATACTGAAGCTTTCTTT,CASSFGQGNTEAFF
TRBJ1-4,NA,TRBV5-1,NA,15,TGCGCCAGCAGCTTAACAGGAACGGCTAATGAAAAACTGTTTTTT,CASSLTGTANEKLFF
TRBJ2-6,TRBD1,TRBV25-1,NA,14,TGTGCCAGCACTCAGGGGGCTGGGGCCAACGTCCTGACTTTC,CASTQGAGANVLTF
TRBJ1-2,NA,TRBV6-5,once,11,TGTGCCAGCAGTCTGACAGAAGGCTACACCTTC,CASSLTEGYTF
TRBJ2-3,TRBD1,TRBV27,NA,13,TGTGCCAGCAAGGACAGGGGTGCAGATACGCAGTATTTT,CASKDRGADTQYF
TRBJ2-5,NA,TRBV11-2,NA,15,TGTGCCAGCAGCTTATCCAGAGAGAGGAGGGAGACCCAGTACTTC,CASSLSRERRETQYF
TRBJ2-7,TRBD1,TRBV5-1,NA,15,TGCGCCAGCAGCTCCGGACAGGGAACCTCCTACGAGCAGTACTTC,CASSSGQGTSYEQYF
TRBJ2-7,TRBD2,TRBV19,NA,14,TGTGCCAGTAGTACCACTAGCGGATCCTACGAGCAGTACTTC,CASSTTSGSYEQYF
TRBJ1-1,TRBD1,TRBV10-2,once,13,TGCGCCAGCAGTGCACAGGGGGGGACTGAAGCTTTCTTT,CASSAQGGTEAFF
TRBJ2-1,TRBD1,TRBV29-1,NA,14,TGCAGCGTTTTCGACAGGGTGGCCTACAATGAGCAGTTCTTC,CSVFDRVAYNEQFF
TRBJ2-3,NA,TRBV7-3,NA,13,TGTGCCAGCAGCTCCCAGCGAACGGATACGCAGTATTTT,CASSSQRTDTQYF
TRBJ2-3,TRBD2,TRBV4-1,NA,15,TGCGCCAGCAGCCGGAGCGGGGGGGCCAGTGATACGCAGTATTTT,CASSRSGGASDTQYF
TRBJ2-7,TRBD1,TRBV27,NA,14,TGTGCCAGCCGAAAGACAGGGGCGAACTACGAGCAGTACTTC,CASRKTGANYEQYF
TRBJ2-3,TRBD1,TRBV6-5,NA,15,TGTGCCAGCAGCTGGGGACAGCCAAGCACAGATACGCAGTATTTT,CASSWGQPSTDTQYF
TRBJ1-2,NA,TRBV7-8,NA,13,TGTGCCAGCACCCTAGACCAACTCTATGGCTACACCTTC,CASTLDQLYGYTF
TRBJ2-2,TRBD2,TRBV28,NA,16,TGTGCCAGCAGTTCCCCGACTAGCGGGAGGGTCGGGGAGCTGTTTTTT,CASSSPTSGRVGELFF
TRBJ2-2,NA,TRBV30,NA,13,TGTGCCTGGAGCCCGGTGAGGAGCGGGGAGCTGTTTTTT,CAWSPVRSGELFF
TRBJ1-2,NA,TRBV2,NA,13,TGTGCCAGCAGGGAACAGGGACAAAGGGGCTACACCTTC,CASREQGQRGYTF
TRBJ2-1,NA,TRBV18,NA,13,TGTGCCAGCTCACGGCAGGGGAACAATGAGCAGTTCTTC,CASSRQGNNEQFF
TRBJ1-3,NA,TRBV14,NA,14,TGTGCCAGCAGCCAAGCGGACAACAAAAACACCATATATTTT,CASSQADNKNTIYF
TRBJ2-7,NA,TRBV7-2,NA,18,TGTGCCAGCAGCTTAGAAGGCGGGTCCCGTAACCCCCGCTACGAGCAGTACTTC,CASSLEGGSRNPRYEQYF
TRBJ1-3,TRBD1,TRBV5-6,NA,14,TGTGCCAGCAGCTTGGACAGGGGTGGAAACACCATATATTTT,CASSLDRGGNTIYF
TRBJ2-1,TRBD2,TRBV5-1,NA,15,TGCGCCAGCAGCCTCGGGACTAGCTCCTACAATGAGCAGTTCTTC,CASSLGTSSYNEQFF
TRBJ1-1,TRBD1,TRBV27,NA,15,TGTGCCAGCAGCTCCGTCGGGACAGGGGGGACTGAAGCTTTCTTT,CASSSVGTGGTEAFF
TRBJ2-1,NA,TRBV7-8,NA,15,TGTGCCAGCAGCTTCGGGACAATAACCTACAATGAGCAGTTCTTC,CASSFGTITYNEQFF
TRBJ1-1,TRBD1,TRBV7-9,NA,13,TGTGCCAGCAGCCGACAGGGTAGCACTGAAGCTTTCTTT,CASSRQGSTEAFF
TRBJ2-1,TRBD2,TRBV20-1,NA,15,TGCAGTGCTAGTGTCTTAGCGGGGGGAAACAATGAGCAGTTCTTC,CSASVLAGGNNEQFF
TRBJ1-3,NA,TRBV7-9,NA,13,TGTGCCAGCAGCCAACAGGGTGGAAACACCATATATTTT,CASSQQGGNTIYF
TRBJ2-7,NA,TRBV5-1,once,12,TGCGCCAGCAGCTCCGCAGGGGCCGAGCAGTACTTC,CASSSAGAEQYF
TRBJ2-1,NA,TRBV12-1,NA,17,TGTGCCAGCAGCTTAATACTAGCGGGAGAGACCTACAATGAGCAGTTCTTC,CASSLILAGETYNEQFF